This passage covers 9 T cell receptor beta chains from one sample sequenced in a study of T cell repertoires in cytomegalovirus infection. MiXCR, applied by TCRdb to the reads, yields one record per CDR3 protein. The repertoire holds about 530,000 distinct CDR3 sequences, with less than 30% as singletons. The source material was PBMCs. These receptors came from a human donor in good health (CMV status not recorded). Some clones in this sample may be carry-over from other donors' samples.

The V call is TRBV10-2, the J call TRBJ2-7, with TRBD1 as a possible D gene (5 bases). CDR3 size: 13 residues. Trimming removed 3 bases at V and 3 bases at J, with 9 bases between. Germline CDR1 WSHSY, CDR2 SAAADI. CDR3 nucleotides: TGCGCCAGCAGTGAACAGGTCATCTACGAGCAGTACTTC. Translation gives CASSEQVIYEQYF.

The chain links TRBV7-2 to TRBJ2-1, with TRBD2 identical over 8 bases. This CDR3 spans 13 amino acids. The trim removed 3 bases at V and 10 bases at J, leaving 5 bases unmatched. Germline-derived CDR1 and CDR2 are SGHTA and FQGNSA. For the CDR3, the DNA is TGTGCCAGCAGCTTGCTACGGGAGGGGGAGCAGTTCTTC. As protein: CASSLLREGEQFF.

The CDR3 coding sequence is TGTGCCAGCAGCTTAGCTAGCGGGAGTATATCCTACAATGAGCAGTTCTTC. This encodes CASSLASGSISYNEQFF. The rearrangement links TRBV7-6 to TRBJ2-1, with 9 bases that match TRBD2. The CDR3 sequence is 17 residues long. V dropped 0 bases and J dropped 1; count of bases not matched to a gene: 4. The V gene's germline CDR1 is SGHVS and CDR2 FNYEAQ. Full variable domain (remainder filled in from reference TRBV7-6 and TRBJ2-1): GAGVSQSPRYKVTKRGQDVALRCDPISGHVSLYWYRQALGQGPEFLTYFNYEAQQDKSGLPNDRFSAERPEGSISTLTIQRTEQRDSAMYRCASSLASGSISYNEQFFGPGTRLTVL.

This clonotype was counted a few times. The rearrangement links TRBV6-5 to TRBJ2-2; TRBD2 matches 7 bases. This CDR3 comprises 16 residues. J gave up 1 base and V 0 bases, and 2 bases lay outside the gene matches. Germline V CDR1 and CDR2: MNHEY, SVGAGI. CDR3 amino acids: CASSYSTSLNTGELFF. CDR3 DNA: TGTGCCAGCAGTTACTCGACTAGCCTGAACACCGGGGAGCTGTTTTTT.

The sample holds many counts of this clonotype. The DNA of the CDR3 is TGTGCCAGCAGCTTAGTTGGGACTAGCACAGATACGCAGTATTTT. Its translation: CASSLVGTSTDTQYF. The J gene is TRBJ2-3, the V gene TRBV7-8; a weak D match, TRBD2 (6 bases). The CDR3 loop spans 15 amino acids. In germline, CDR1 is SGHVS, CDR2 FQNEAQ. V gave up 1 base and J gave up 0 bases, with 8 bases separating them.

Many counts were recorded for this clonotype. J is TRBJ1-5 and V is TRBV12-3 or TRBV12-4; D remains ambiguous. The CDR3 spans 14 residues. V lost 6 bases and J lost 6, with 15 bases in between. CDR3 sequence reads: CASRAPGSGQPQHF. In DNA, the CDR3 is TGTGCCAGCAGGGCCCCGGGTTCGGGTCAGCCCCAGCATTTT.

This chain links TRBV6-2 or TRBV6-3 with TRBJ2-7, with D possibly being TRBD2 (5 bases). CDR3 size: 12 residues. CDR1 is MNHEY and CDR2 is SVGEGT in the germline V gene. Trimming removed 0 bases at V and 5 bases at J, with 5 bases between. This CDR3 is CASSYSEDEQYV. DNA for the CDR3: TGTGCCAGCAGTTACTCGGAGGACGAGCAGTACGTC.

The V gene is TRBV19, the J gene TRBJ1-1; no firm D call. CDR3 length: 13 amino acids. Germline CDR1 LNHDA, CDR2 SQIVND (reference sequence). Trimming cost V 1 base and J 2 bases, with 5 bases left between them. The CDR3 DNA sequence: TGTGCCAGTAGTATAGGATCCAACACTGAAGCTTTCTTT. This codes for CASSIGSNTEAFF.

The CDR3: CASSPRQGWGTDTQYF. The CDR3 DNA reads as TGTGCCAGCTCACCACGACAGGGTTGGGGCACAGATACGCAGTATTTT. The rearrangement joins TRBV18 to TRBJ2-3; 7 bases fit TRBD1. This CDR3 is 16 amino acids long. V shed 1 base, J shed 1 base, and the junction held 5 bases outside the gene matches. The germline V gene has CDR1 KGHSH and CDR2 LQKENI.